These 18 T cell receptor beta chains originate from one sample sequenced in a study of identical twins. MiXCR, applied by TCRdb to the 5' RACE reads, yields one record per CDR3 protein. The sample yields around 250,000 distinct CDR3 sequences, roughly 13% seen once. The same data also contributed to another study, on yellow fever vaccine responses in identical twins.

The sample was memory (CD45RO+) T cells sorted from blood. These receptors all come from a woman between 18 and 29 years old in good health.

There are a few counts of this clonotype. The J gene is TRBJ2-1, the V gene TRBV3-1, with 7 nucleotides matching TRBD2. V was clipped by 4 bases and J by 0 bases; unmatched bases: 6. The CDR3 runs to 16 residues. Germline lookup yields CDR1 LGHDT and CDR2 YNNKEL (reference sequence). The CDR3 DNA sequence: TGTGCCAGCAGCCCTTGGGGGGGGAGCTCCTACAATGAGCAGTTCTTC. Its protein product is CASSPWGGSSYNEQFF.

The chain links TRBV20-1 to TRBJ2-1; 14 nucleotides align to TRBD2. V was pared by 0 bases and J by 7 bases, with 2 bases of the junction left unmatched. In germline, CDR1 is DFQATT, CDR2 SNEGSKA (reference sequence). The CDR3 runs to 15 residues. CDR3 sequence: CSARDRTSGRNEQFF. CDR3 bases: TGCAGTGCTAGAGACCGGACTAGCGGGAGGAATGAGCAGTTCTTC.

This clonotype has more than one count but fewer than ten. The V and J genes are TRBV28 and TRBJ1-5, with D tentatively TRBD1 (6 bases). The CDR3 is 14 amino acids. V gave up 3 bases and J gave up 5 bases, with 11 bases separating them. Germline CDR1 is MDHEN and CDR2 is SYDVKM. The CDR3 reads CASSFSGAHQPQHF. The CDR3 nucleotides read TGTGCCAGCAGTTTTTCAGGGGCCCATCAGCCCCAGCATTTT.

This clonotype was recorded many times. The chain joins TRBV5-1 to TRBJ2-3; 11 bases fit TRBD2. The V and J ends lost 4 bases and 3 bases, in that order; junction bases with no gene match: 10. There are 17 residues in the CDR3. CDR1 SGHRS and CDR2 YFSETQ come from the germline V gene. The CDR3 DNA sequence: TGCGCCAGCAGCCGCGGGGCTAGCGGGGGGCGAACAGATACGCAGTATTTT. Its protein is CASSRGASGGRTDTQYF.

The V gene is TRBV6-2 or TRBV6-3, the J gene TRBJ2-4, with D possibly matching TRBD2 (7 bases). CDR3 length equals 15 residues. V lost 2 bases and J 1 base, leaving 9 bases between the germline ends. CDR1 and CDR2 from the germline V gene are MNHEY and SVGEGT. The CDR3 DNA sequence: TGTGCCAGCAGTTACCGCGGGGGCGCCAAAAACATTCAGTACTTC. Its translation: CASSYRGGAKNIQYF.

This clonotype was recorded once. The CDR3 DNA sequence: TGTGCCAGCAGTCCCCACTCGCGACCAAATGACAATGAGCAGTTCTTC. This codes for CASSPHSRPNDNEQFF. The chain joins TRBV6-2 or TRBV6-3 to TRBJ2-1; no firm D call. There are 16 residues in the CDR3. Germline CDR1 and CDR2: MNHEY and SVGEGT. V was trimmed by 5 bases and J by 5 bases, leaving 19 bases between them.

This clonotype has just a few counts. The rearrangement uses TRBV20-1 and TRBJ2-7, with TRBD2 matching over 12 bases. V was pared by 3 bases and J by 3 bases, with 9 bases of the junction left unmatched. The CDR3 is made up of 16 amino acids. CDR1 and CDR2 (germline): DFQATT, SNEGSKA (reference sequence). The CDR3 DNA follows: TGCAGTGCTAGCCAGGACCTAGCGGGAGGGATCTACGAGCAGTACTTC. It translates to CSASQDLAGGIYEQYF.

This clonotype was recorded many times. The chain joins TRBV4-3 to TRBJ2-1; TRBD2 matches 7 bases. This CDR3 spans 16 amino acids. The V segment lost 1 base and the J segment 4 bases; nucleotides outside the gene matches: 7. The germline V gene has CDR1 LGHNA and CDR2 YSLEER. DNA of the CDR3: TGCGCCAGCAGCCAAGCGGGACTACCGAAATACAATGAGCAGTTCTTC. It translates to CASSQAGLPKYNEQFF.

The CDR3 region is CASSLQGGPYNEQFF. The DNA for the CDR3 is TGTGCCAGCAGCTTACAGGGGGGACCCTACAATGAGCAGTTCTTC. The chain carries TRBV7-8 and TRBJ2-1; tentative D call: TRBD1 (7 bases). V was clipped by 2 bases and J by 2 bases, with 10 bases between them. The CDR3 covers 15 residues. Germline V gene sequence: CDR1 SGHVS, CDR2 FQNEAQ. The full variable domain, completed using reference TRBV7-8 and TRBJ2-1, is GAGVSQSPRYKVAKRGQDVALRCDPISGHVSLFWYQQALGQGPEFLTYFQNEAQLDKSGLPSDRFFAERPEGSVSTLKIQRTQQEDSAVYLCASSLQGGPYNEQFFGPGTRLTVL.

This clonotype was recorded a few times. The chain combines TRBV20-1 with TRBJ2-4, with D uncertain. The V end was cut by 5 bases, the J end by 0 bases, with 11 bases between. The CDR3 runs 14 residues. CDR1 is DFQATT, CDR2 SNEGSKA, per germline (reference sequence). The CDR3 sequence: CSASPRIAKNIQYF. The CDR3 region has the DNA TGCAGTGCTTCCCCTCGGATAGCCAAAAACATTCAGTACTTC.

This clonotype was observed a handful of times. The rearrangement uses TRBV6-2 or TRBV6-3 and TRBJ2-1; TRBD2 agrees at 10 bases. The CDR3 runs to 15 residues. Unmatched junction bases numbered 9, after V lost 4 bases and J lost 9 bases. CDR1 is MNHEY and CDR2 is SVGEGT in the germline V gene. The CDR3 nucleotides read TGTGCCAGCAGTTCCGGGACTAGCGATAGTGGTGAGCAGTTCTTC. This sequence encodes CASSSGTSDSGEQFF.

The chain recombines TRBV2 with TRBJ1-2; 7 bases align to TRBD1. V was pared by 4 bases and J by 8 bases, with 10 bases of the junction left unmatched. The CDR3 covers 14 residues. Germline V gives CDR1 SNHLY, CDR2 FYNNEI. CDR3 nucleotide sequence: TGTGCCAGCAGTGGACAGGGAGGGTTGAGGGGCTACACCTTC. Protein product: CASSGQGGLRGYTF.

A few counts support this clonotype. This chain joins TRBV10-3 and TRBJ2-3; TRBD2 aligns across 7 bases. Unmatched junction bases numbered 10, after V lost 0 bases and J lost 4 bases. The CDR3 has 17 amino acids. Germline V lookup: CDR1 ENHRY, CDR2 SYGVKD. As DNA, the CDR3 is TGTGCCATCAGTGAGTCGCCTAGCGGAAGTGGGGCAGATACGCAGTATTTT. Translation: CAISESPSGSGADTQYF.

In this sample, this clonotype turned up many times. The chain carries TRBV4-2 and TRBJ2-7, with TRBD1 matching 10 bases. Unmatched junction bases numbered 9, after V lost 0 bases and J lost 4 bases. The CDR3 length is 17 residues. CDR1 and CDR2 from the germline V gene are LGHNA and YNFKEQ. CDR3 in amino acids: CASSQDLWTGGDYEQYF. The CDR3 coding sequence is TGTGCCAGCAGCCAAGATCTTTGGACAGGGGGGGATTACGAGCAGTACTTC.

This clonotype was seen ten or more times. The chain is built from TRBV5-6 and TRBJ2-2; the D gene is possibly TRBD2 (6 bases). V lost 4 bases and J 1 base, leaving 14 bases between the germline ends. This CDR3 comprises 16 residues. Germline lookup yields CDR1 SGHDT and CDR2 YYEEEE. CDR3: CASSLSGSGNTGELFF. CDR3 DNA sequence: TGTGCCAGCAGCCTCAGTGGTAGCGGGAACACCGGGGAGCTGTTTTTT. Full variable domain (remainder filled in from reference TRBV5-6 and TRBJ2-2): DAGVTQSPTHLIKTRGQQVTLRCSPKSGHDTVSWYQQALGQGPQFIFQYYEEEERQRGNFPDRFSGHQFPNYSSELNVNALLLGDSALYLCASSLSGSGNTGELFFGEGSRLTVL.

This clonotype has just a few counts. This chain uses TRBV5-1 with TRBJ2-3; 9 nucleotides agree with TRBD2. CDR1 SGHRS and CDR2 YFSETQ come from the germline V gene. The CDR3 is made up of 15 amino acids. Trimming removed 1 base from V and 5 bases from J; junction bases left unmatched: 5. CDR3 sequence (DNA): TGCGCCAGCAGCTTGTTAGCGGGGGAGGGAGATACGCAGTATTTT. This codes for CASSLLAGEGDTQYF.

The rearrangement links TRBV5-1 to TRBJ2-5; 9 bases match TRBD1. V shed 7 bases and J 2 bases; nucleotides not matched to a gene: 9. CDR1 is SGHRS and CDR2 is YFSETQ in the germline V gene. This CDR3 spans 15 amino acids. CDR3 sequence reads: CASRLGGTGQETQYF. CDR3 bases: TGCGCCAGCCGGCTAGGCGGGACAGGGCAAGAGACCCAGTACTTC.

Only a few counts were recorded for this clonotype. The genes are TRBV28 and TRBJ2-2, with 8 bases lining up with TRBD2. V was pared by 7 bases and J by 5 bases, with 6 bases of the junction left unmatched. From germline, CDR1 is MDHEN and CDR2 SYDVKM. The CDR3 is 14 residues long. The CDR3 coding sequence is TGTGCCAGCAAGCGACTAGCGCTTACCGGGGAGCTGTTTTTT. It is translated as CASKRLALTGELFF.